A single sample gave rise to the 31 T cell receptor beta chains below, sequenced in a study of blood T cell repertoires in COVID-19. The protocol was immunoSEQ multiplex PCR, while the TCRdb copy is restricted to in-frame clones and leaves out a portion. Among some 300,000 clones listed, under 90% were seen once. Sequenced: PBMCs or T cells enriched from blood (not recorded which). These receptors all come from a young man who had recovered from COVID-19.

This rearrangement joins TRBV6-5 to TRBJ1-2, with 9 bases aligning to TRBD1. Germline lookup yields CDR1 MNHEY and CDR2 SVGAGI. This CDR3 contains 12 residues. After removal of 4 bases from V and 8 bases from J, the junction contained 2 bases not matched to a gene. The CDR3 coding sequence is TGTGCCAGCAGTTCCACAGGGGGCGGCTACACCTTC. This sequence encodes CASSSTGGGYTF.

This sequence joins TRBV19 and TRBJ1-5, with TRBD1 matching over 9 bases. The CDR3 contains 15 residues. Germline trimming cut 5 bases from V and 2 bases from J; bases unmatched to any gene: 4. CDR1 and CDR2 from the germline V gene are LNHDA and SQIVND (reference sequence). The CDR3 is CASSAWDRGNQPQHF. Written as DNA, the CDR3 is TGTGCCAGTAGTGCCTGGGACAGGGGCAATCAGCCCCAGCATTTT.

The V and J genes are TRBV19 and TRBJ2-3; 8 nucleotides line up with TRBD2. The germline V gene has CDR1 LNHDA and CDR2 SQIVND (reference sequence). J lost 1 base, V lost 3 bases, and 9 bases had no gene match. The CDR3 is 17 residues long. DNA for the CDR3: TGTGCCAGTAGTATCGAGAAAGCGGGAGTCGGCACAGATACGCAGTATTTT. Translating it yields CASSIEKAGVGTDTQYF.

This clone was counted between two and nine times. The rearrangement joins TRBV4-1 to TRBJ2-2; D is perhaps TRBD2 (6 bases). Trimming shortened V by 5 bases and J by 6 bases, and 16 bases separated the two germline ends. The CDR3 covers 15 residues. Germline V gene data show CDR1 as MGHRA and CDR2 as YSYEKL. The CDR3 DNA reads TGCGCCAGCAGCTTCCCGGGACTTCTTTCCGGGGAGCTGTTTTTT. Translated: CASSFPGLLSGELFF.

CDR3 bases: TGTGCCAGCCGGGACAGGGGGCATGAGACCCAGTACTTC. Residues: CASRDRGHETQYF. V usage is TRBV11-3 and J usage is TRBJ2-5; 12 nucleotides line up with TRBD1. Germline V gene sequence: CDR1 SGHNT, CDR2 YENEEA. The CDR3 extends over 13 amino acids. V was pared by 8 bases and J by 5 bases, with 3 bases of the junction left unmatched.

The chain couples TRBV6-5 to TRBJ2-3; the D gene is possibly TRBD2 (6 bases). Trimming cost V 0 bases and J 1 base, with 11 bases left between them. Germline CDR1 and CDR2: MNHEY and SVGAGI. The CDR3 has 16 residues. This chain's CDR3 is CASSYSLLAGTDTQYF. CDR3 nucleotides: TGTGCCAGCAGTTACTCTCTGTTAGCGGGCACAGATACGCAGTATTTT.

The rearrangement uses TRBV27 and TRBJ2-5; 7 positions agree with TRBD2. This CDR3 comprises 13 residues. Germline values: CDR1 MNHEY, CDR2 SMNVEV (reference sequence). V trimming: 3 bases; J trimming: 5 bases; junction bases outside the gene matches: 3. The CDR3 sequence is CASSLGGTETQYF. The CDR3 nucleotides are TGTGCCAGCAGTTTGGGGGGGACGGAGACCCAGTACTTC.

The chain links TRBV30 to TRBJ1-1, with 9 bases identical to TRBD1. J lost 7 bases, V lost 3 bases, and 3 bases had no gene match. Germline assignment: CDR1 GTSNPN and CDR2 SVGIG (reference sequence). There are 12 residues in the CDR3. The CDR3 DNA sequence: TGTGCCTGGAGGGGACAGGGACGTGAAGCTTTCTTT. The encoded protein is CAWRGQGREAFF.

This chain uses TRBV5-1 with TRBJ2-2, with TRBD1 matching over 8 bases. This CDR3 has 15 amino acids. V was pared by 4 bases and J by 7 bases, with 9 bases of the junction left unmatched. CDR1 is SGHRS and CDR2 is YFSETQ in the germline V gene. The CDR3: CASSQGTGWLGELFF. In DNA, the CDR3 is TGCGCCAGCAGCCAAGGGACAGGATGGCTCGGGGAGCTGTTTTTT.

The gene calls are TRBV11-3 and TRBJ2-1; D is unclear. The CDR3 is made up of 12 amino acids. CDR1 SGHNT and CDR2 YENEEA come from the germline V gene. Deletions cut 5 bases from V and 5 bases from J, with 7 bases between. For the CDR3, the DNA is TGTGCCAGCAGCCCGCGCGACAATGAGCAGTTCTTC. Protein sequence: CASSPRDNEQFF.

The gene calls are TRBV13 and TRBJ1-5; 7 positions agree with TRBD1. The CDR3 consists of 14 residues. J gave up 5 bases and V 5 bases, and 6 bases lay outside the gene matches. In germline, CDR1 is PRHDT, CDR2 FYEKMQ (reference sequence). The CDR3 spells CASSQRQGDQPQHF. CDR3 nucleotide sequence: TGTGCCAGCAGCCAACGACAGGGCGATCAGCCCCAGCATTTT.

The CDR3 is CASSPRLAGVNEQFF. The DNA of the CDR3 is TGTGCCAGCAGCCCCAGACTAGCGGGGGTAAATGAGCAGTTCTTC. This chain joins TRBV3-1 (or the pseudogene TRBV3-2) and TRBJ2-1, with TRBD2 matching 12 bases. J lost 7 bases, V lost 4 bases, and 5 bases had no gene match. Per the germline V gene, CDR1 is LGHDT and CDR2 is YNNKEL (reference sequence). The CDR3 loop spans 15 amino acids.

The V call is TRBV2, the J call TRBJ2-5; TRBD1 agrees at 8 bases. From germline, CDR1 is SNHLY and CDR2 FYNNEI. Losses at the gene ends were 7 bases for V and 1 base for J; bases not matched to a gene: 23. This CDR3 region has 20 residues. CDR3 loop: CASMLRRFQGASSPQETQYF. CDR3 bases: TGTGCCAGCATGTTGAGACGGTTCCAGGGGGCTAGTAGTCCCCAAGAGACCCAGTACTTC.

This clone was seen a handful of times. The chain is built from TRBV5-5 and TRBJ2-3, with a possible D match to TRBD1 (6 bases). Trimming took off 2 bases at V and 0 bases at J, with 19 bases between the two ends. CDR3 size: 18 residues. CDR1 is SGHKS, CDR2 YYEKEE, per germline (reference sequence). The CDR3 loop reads CASSFRDTYAPSTDTQYF. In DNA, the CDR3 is TGTGCCAGCAGCTTTAGGGACACTTACGCCCCTAGCACAGATACGCAGTATTTT.

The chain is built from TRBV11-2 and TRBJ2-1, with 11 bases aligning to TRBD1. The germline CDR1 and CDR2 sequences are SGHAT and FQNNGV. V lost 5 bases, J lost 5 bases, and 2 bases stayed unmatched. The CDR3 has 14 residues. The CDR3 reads CASSGQGANNEQFF. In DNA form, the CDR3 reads TGTGCCAGCAGCGGACAGGGGGCAAACAATGAGCAGTTCTTC.

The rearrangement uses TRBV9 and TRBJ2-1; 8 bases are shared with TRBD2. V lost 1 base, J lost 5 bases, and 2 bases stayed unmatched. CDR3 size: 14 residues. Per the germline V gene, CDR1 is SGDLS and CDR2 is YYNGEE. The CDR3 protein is CASSVLLADNEQFF. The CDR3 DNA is TGTGCCAGCAGCGTATTACTAGCGGACAATGAGCAGTTCTTC.

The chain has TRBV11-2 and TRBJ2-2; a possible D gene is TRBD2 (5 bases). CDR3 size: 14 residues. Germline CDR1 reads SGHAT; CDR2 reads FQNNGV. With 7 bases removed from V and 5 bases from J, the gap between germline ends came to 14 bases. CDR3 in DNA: TGTGCCAGCATCCTACGCCGCGGGACCGGGGAGCTGTTTTTT. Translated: CASILRRGTGELFF.

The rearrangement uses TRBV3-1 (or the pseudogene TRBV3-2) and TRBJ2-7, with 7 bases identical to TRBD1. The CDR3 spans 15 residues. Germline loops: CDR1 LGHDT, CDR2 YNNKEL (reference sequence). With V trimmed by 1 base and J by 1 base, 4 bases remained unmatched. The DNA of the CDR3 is TGTGCCAGCAGCCAAGGCGCAGGGGGATCCTACGAGCAGTACTTC. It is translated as CASSQGAGGSYEQYF.

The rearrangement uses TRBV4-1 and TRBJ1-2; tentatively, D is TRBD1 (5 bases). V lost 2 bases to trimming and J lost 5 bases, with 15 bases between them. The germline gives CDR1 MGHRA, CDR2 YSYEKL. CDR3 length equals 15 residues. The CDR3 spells CASSQKGAGLYGYTF. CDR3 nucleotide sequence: TGCGCCAGCAGCCAAAAAGGGGCAGGGCTGTATGGCTACACCTTC.

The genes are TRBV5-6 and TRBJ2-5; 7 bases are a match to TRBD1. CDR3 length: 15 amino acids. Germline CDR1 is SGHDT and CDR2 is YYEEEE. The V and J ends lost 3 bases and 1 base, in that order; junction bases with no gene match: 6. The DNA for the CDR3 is TGTGCCAGCAGCTGGGACAGCCCCCTCCAAGAGACCCAGTACTTC. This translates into CASSWDSPLQETQYF.

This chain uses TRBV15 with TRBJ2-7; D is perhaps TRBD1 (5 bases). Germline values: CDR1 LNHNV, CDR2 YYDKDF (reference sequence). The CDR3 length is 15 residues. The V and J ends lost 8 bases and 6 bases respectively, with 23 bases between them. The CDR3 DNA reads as TGTGCCACCTCCAGGGCGTCCTCTCGACGTGGCGAGCAGTACTTC. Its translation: CATSRASSRRGEQYF.

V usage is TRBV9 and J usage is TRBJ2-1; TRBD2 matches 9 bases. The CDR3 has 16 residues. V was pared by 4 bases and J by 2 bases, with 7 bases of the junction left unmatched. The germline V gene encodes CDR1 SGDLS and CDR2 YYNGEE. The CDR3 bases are TGTGCCAGCAGCCCACGACTAGCGGCCACCTACAATGAGCAGTTCTTC. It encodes CASSPRLAATYNEQFF.

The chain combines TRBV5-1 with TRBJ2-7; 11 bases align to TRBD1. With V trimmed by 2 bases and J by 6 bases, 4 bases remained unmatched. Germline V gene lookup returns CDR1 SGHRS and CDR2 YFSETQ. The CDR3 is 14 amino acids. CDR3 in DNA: TGCGCCAGCAGCTTTGGGACAGGGGGTTCCGAGCAGTACTTC. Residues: CASSFGTGGSEQYF.

CDR3 in amino acids: CAIQLTELHTMRQFF. The CDR3 nucleotides read TGTGCCATCCAGCTAACAGAACTCCACACAATGAGGCAGTTCTTC. V usage is TRBV2 and J usage is TRBJ2-1; D remains unclear. Germline loops: CDR1 SNHLY, CDR2 FYNNEI. There are 15 residues in the CDR3. Deletions cut 10 bases from V and 12 bases from J, with 28 bases between.

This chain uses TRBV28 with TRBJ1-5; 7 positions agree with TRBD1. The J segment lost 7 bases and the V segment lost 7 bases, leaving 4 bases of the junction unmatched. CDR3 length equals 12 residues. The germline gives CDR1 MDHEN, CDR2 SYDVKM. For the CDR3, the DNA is TGTGCCAGCAAGGTACAGGGGCAGCCCCAGCATTTT. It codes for CASKVQGQPQHF.

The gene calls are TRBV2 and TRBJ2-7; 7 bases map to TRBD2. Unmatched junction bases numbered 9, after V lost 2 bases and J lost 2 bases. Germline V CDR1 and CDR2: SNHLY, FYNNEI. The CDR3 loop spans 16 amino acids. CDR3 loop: CASSEPPLAATYEQYF. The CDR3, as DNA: TGTGCCAGCAGTGAACCCCCCCTAGCGGCCACCTACGAGCAGTACTTC.

The CDR3 sequence is CTSSQDGAAGEGTGELFF. The CDR3 nucleotides read TGCACCAGCAGCCAAGACGGAGCGGCAGGGGAGGGCACCGGGGAGCTGTTTTTT. The rearrangement uses TRBV1 and TRBJ2-2; the table's D gene call, TRBD2, was not cross checked with the DNA. TRBV1 is given as a pseudogene. This CDR3 is built from 18 residues.

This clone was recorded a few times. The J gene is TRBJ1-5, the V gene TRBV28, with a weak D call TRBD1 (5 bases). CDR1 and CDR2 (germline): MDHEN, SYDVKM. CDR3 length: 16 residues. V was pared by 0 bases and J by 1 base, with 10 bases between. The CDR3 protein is CASSLWGGVSNQPQHF. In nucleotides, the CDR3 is TGTGCCAGCAGTTTATGGGGAGGGGTAAGCAATCAGCCCCAGCATTTT.

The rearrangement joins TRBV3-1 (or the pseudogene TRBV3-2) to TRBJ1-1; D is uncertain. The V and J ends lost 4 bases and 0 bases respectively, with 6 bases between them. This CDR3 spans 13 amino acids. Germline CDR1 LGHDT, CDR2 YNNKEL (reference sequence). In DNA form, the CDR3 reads TGTGCCAGCAGCCCTACCTTGAACACTGAAGCTTTCTTT. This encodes CASSPTLNTEAFF.

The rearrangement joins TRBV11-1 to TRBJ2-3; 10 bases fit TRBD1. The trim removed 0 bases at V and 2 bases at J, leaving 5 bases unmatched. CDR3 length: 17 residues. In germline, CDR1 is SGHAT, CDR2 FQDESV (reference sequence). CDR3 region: CASSLAGDRGFTDTQYF. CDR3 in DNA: TGTGCCAGCAGCTTAGCGGGGGACAGGGGATTCACAGATACGCAGTATTTT.

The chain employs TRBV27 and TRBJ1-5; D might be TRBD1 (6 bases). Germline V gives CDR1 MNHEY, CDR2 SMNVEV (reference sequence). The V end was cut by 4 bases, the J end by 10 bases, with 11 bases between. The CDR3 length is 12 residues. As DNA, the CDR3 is TGTGCCAGCAGTTCCTCGACAGGTCCCCAGCATTTT. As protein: CASSSSTGPQHF.